This T cell receptor (beta chain) comes out of a study of glioma-infiltrating T cells. Using RNA template, CDR3s of TCR alpha and beta were amplified with iRepertoire arm-PCR. Each CDR3 protein is one row after TCRdb ran MiXCR on the multiplex PCR reads. There are approximately 130,000 distinct CDR3 sequences in the sample; approximately 24% occur only once, and under 35% lies in the top ten. The germline V and J ends were trimmed by 6 bases and 1 base, with 17 bases remaining between them. The CDR3 has 15 amino acids. Looked up from germline, CDR1 is DFQATT and CDR2 is SNEGSKA (reference sequence). Findings and limits, study-wide: Only very few CDR3 sequences appeared in both tissue and blood. Above-expected tissue-blood divergence occurred in all gliomas, most in low-grade ones.

A word on this clonotype: The antigen is not known.

Material: glioma tissue, nonneoplastic brain tissue, or PBMCs (not recorded which). The source of this sequence is a human donor with low-grade glioma or glioblastoma, undergoing nonglioma brain surgery, or in good health (not recorded which). The rearrangement uses TRBV20-1 and TRBJ2-3; a weak D match, TRBD1 (6 bases). As DNA, the CDR3 is TGCAGTGCCCCCGTGGGGGCGGAGGGCACAGATACGCAGTATTTT. Translated, it gives CSAPVGAEGTDTQYF.